A selection of T cell receptor beta chains follows, all from one sample in a study of T cell responses to AZD1222 COVID-19 vaccine. Sequencing was performed with immunoSEQ multiplex PCR; in TCRdb, only in-frame clones are kept and a portion is missing. The table has 70,000 to 90,000 clones, 80% to 90% seen once; the top ten hold 12%. The material was peripheral blood, obtained 28 days after the second AZD1222 dose. Receptors were obtained from an adult who received the AZD1222 COVID-19 vaccine. Both conserved end residues are part of each CDR3. D genes are given only for firm matches. The size entry is marked missing in some rows and otherwise reads once, few, many or a size class.

j_call v_call clone_size d_call cdr3_aa cdr3_nt
TRBJ1-5 TRBV28 few TRBD1 CASSNTRGRRGNQPQHF TGTGCCAGCAGTAACACCAGGGGGCGCCGAGGCAATCAGCCCCAGCATTTT
TRBJ1-5 TRBV20-1 . . CSASSGDQPQHF TGCAGTGCTAGTTCAGGGGATCAGCCCCAGCATTTT
TRBJ1-1 TRBV7-9 once . CATELTANTEAFF TGTGCCACAGAATTAACCGCGAACACTGAAGCTTTCTTT
TRBJ1-5 TRBV3-1/TRBV3-2 once . CASSQALQQPQHF TGTGCCAGCAGCCAAGCCCTTCAGCAGCCCCAGCATTTT
TRBJ1-1 TRBV7-9 . . CASSPPGVLLNTEAFF TGTGCCAGCAGCCCGCCAGGGGTCCTTTTGAACACTGAAGCTTTCTTT
TRBJ2-5 TRBV9 . TRBD2 CASSVEVRASGQETQYF TGTGCCAGCAGCGTGGAGGTTCGGGCTAGCGGTCAAGAGACCCAGTACTTC
TRBJ1-2 TRBV5-1 . . CASSLDRLAGYTF TGCGCCAGCAGCTTGGATCGTTTGGCTGGCTACACCTTC
TRBJ2-2 TRBV6-2/TRBV6-3 once TRBD2 CASGQVRIGGTNTGELFF TGTGCCAGCGGCCAAGTTAGGATCGGGGGGACGAACACCGGGGAGCTGTTTTTT
TRBJ1-2 TRBV30 . . CAWGGGWGYTF TGTGCCTGGGGCGGGGGATGGGGCTACACCTTC
TRBJ2-4 TRBV28 . . CASSLSGGNIQYF TGTGCCAGCAGTTTAAGTGGGGGAAACATTCAGTACTTC
TRBJ1-1 TRBV3-1/TRBV3-2 . . CASSFQGQNTEAFF TGTGCCAGCTCATTCCAGGGTCAGAACACTGAAGCTTTCTTT
TRBJ1-6 TRBV7-2 . . CASSVLRGHHSPLHF TGTGCCAGCAGTGTACTCCGGGGACATCATTCACCCCTCCACTTT
TRBJ1-5 TRBV7-2 . . CASSLAGQSSNQPQHF TGTGCCAGCAGCTTAGCGGGGCAGAGTAGCAATCAGCCCCAGCATTTT
TRBJ2-3 TRBV9 . TRBD2 CASSVDDGRTDTQYF TGTGCCAGCAGCGTAGATGACGGGAGGACAGATACGCAGTATTTT
TRBJ2-7 TRBV7-2 . TRBD1 CASSLEGTGLYEQYF TGTGCCAGCAGCTTAGAAGGGACAGGGCTCTACGAGCAGTACTTC
TRBJ1-2 TRBV20-1 . . CSASPQGFLYGYTF TGCAGTGCTAGTCCGCAGGGGTTCCTCTATGGCTACACCTTC
TRBJ1-3 TRBV15 . . CATSRDQGILNTIYF TGTGCCACCAGCAGAGATCAGGGTATCCTAAACACCATATATTTT
TRBJ2-7 TRBV27 . TRBD1 CASSVRDRGPYEQYF TGTGCCAGCAGTGTCCGGGACAGGGGTCCCTACGAGCAGTACTTC
TRBJ1-5 TRBV29-1 . TRBD1 CSVSTTGERNQPQHF TGCAGCGTTTCTACAACAGGGGAGAGAAATCAGCCCCAGCATTTT
TRBJ1-2 TRBV7-9 . TRBD1 CASSSGQGVDGYTF TGTGCCAGCAGTTCGGGACAGGGAGTAGATGGCTACACCTTC
TRBJ2-5 TRBV9 . . CASSVRQQETQYF TGTGCCAGCAGCGTTCGGCAGCAAGAGACCCAGTACTTC
TRBJ1-6 TRBV7-2 . TRBD1 CASSPGQGNSPLHF TGTGCCAGCAGCCCAGGACAGGGGAATTCACCCCTCCACTTT
TRBJ2-2 TRBV7-3 . . CASSFSGSGELFF TGTGCCAGCAGCTTTTCGGGGTCCGGGGAGCTGTTTTTT
TRBJ1-2 TRBV4-1 few . CASSQGSKGPKQTNYGYTF TGCGCCAGCAGCCAAGGATCTAAGGGGCCAAAACAAACAAACTATGGCTACACCTTC
TRBJ2-2 TRBV18 . TRBD2 CASSPPIGGGRTGELFF TGTGCCAGCTCACCACCGATCGGCGGGGGGCGGACCGGGGAGCTGTTTTTT
TRBJ1-2 TRBV24-1 . . CATRRGANTNSHGYTF TGTGCCACCAGGCGAGGCGCCAACACCAATTCCCATGGCTACACCTTC
TRBJ2-1 TRBV5-6 . TRBD1 CASSGQGTNHNEQFF TGTGCCAGCAGCGGACAGGGGACTAATCACAATGAGCAGTTCTTC
TRBJ2-4 TRBV29-1 . TRBD2 CSVELAGIDIQYF TGCAGCGTTGAACTAGCGGGAATCGACATTCAGTACTTC
TRBJ2-2 TRBV7-6 . TRBD1 CASSPRSTGWGELFF TGTGCCAGCAGCCCCCGATCGACAGGGTGGGGGGAGCTGTTTTTT
TRBJ2-2 TRBV5-1 . TRBD2 CASTTPGREDGTGELFF TGCGCCAGCACGACTCCTGGGCGGGAGGACGGCACCGGGGAGCTGTTTTTT
TRBJ2-7 TRBV10-1 . TRBD1 CASSETDRVPYYEQYF TGCGCCAGCAGTGAGACCGACAGGGTTCCCTACTACGAGCAGTACTTC
TRBJ2-2 TRBV7-2 . TRBD2 CASSLDRLATGELFF TGTGCCAGCAGCTTAGATAGACTAGCAACGGGGGAGCTGTTTTTT
TRBJ2-2 TRBV5-1 . . CASGPDTRRGELFF TGCGCCAGCGGACCTGACACCCGAAGAGGGGAGCTGTTTTTT
TRBJ1-2 TRBV19 few . CASSMSGNYGYTF TGTGCCAGTAGTATGTCAGGGAACTATGGCTACACCTTC
TRBJ2-4 TRBV10-3 . . CAISDGQENIQYF TGTGCCATCAGTGATGGCCAGGAAAACATTCAGTACTTC
TRBJ1-1 TRBV7-9 . TRBD1 CASSPDREEAFF TGTGCCAGCAGCCCGGACAGGGAAGAAGCTTTCTTT
TRBJ1-2 TRBV11-2 . . CASRMWGQQGYGYTF TGTGCCAGCAGAATGTGGGGGCAACAAGGCTATGGCTACACCTTC
TRBJ1-6 TRBV18 . . CASSLDRSSYNSPLHF TGTGCCAGCTCACTGGACCGGAGCTCCTATAATTCACCCCTCCACTTT
TRBJ2-2 TRBV16 . . CASSQTGELFF TGTGCCAGCAGCCAGACCGGGGAGCTGTTTTTT
TRBJ2-5 TRBV24-1 . TRBD1 CATSDSGQGGRETQYF TGTGCCACCAGTGATTCGGGACAGGGGGGTAGGGAGACCCAGTACTTC
TRBJ1-5 TRBV9 . . CASSFSADSNQPQHF TGTGCCAGCAGTTTTTCAGCGGATAGCAATCAGCCCCAGCATTTT
TRBJ2-1 TRBV5-1 . TRBD2 CASSSVGTSVDEQFF TGCGCCAGCAGCTCCGTCGGGACTAGCGTCGATGAGCAGTTCTTC
TRBJ1-5 TRBV12-3/TRBV12-4 . . CASTPGGNQPQHF TGTGCCAGTACCCCAGGGGGCAATCAGCCCCAGCATTTT
TRBJ2-1 TRBV10-3 . TRBD2 CAISSPGLAGDEQFF TGTGCCATCAGTAGTCCGGGACTAGCGGGAGATGAGCAGTTCTTC
TRBJ1-1 TRBV20-1 . . CSARGSTEAFF TGCAGTGCTAGAGGGTCCACTGAAGCTTTCTTT
TRBJ1-1 TRBV18 . . CASSAGQNTEAFF TGTGCCAGCTCAGCCGGACAGAACACTGAAGCTTTCTTT
TRBJ1-2 TRBV2 . . CASGTFGGVAGYTF TGTGCCAGCGGCACCTTTGGGGGGGTCGCCGGCTACACCTTC
TRBJ1-1 TRBV6-4 . . CASSVKRETEAFF TGTGCCAGCAGCGTAAAAAGGGAGACTGAAGCTTTCTTT